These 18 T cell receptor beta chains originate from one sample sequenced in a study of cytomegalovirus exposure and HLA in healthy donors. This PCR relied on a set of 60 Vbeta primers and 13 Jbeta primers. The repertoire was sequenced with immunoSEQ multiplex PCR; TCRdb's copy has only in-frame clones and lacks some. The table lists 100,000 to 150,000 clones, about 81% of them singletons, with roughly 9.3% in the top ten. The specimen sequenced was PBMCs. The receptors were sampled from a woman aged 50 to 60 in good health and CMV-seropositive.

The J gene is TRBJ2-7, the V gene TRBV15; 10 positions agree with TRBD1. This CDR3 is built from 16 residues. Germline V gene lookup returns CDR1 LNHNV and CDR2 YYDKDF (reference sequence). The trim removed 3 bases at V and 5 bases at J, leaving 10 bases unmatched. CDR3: CATSRRLGTGVNEQYF. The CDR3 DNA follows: TGTGCCACCAGCAGGAGGTTAGGGACAGGGGTCAACGAGCAGTACTTC.

Written as DNA, the CDR3 is TGTGCCAGCAGCTTGGGACGAGCGGGGAGCTCCTACAATGAGCAGTTCTTC. Translation gives CASSLGRAGSSYNEQFF. The chain has TRBV5-4 and TRBJ2-1; 7 nucleotides match TRBD2. Per germline, CDR1 SGHNT and CDR2 YYREEE (reference sequence). V shed 0 bases and J 0 bases; nucleotides not matched to a gene: 6. This CDR3 has 17 residues.

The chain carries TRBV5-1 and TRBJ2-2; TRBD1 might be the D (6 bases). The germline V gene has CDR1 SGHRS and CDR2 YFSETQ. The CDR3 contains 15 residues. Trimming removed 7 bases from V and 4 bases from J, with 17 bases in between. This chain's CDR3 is CASGRTEQSTGELFF. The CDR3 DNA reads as TGCGCCAGCGGACGGACAGAGCAAAGCACCGGGGAGCTGTTTTTT.

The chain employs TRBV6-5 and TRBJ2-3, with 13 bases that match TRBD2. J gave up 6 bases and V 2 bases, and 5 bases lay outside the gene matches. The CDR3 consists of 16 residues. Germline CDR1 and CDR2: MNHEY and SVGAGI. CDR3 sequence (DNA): TGTGCCAGCAGTTACCGTATGACTAGCGGGAGGGATACGCAGTATTTT. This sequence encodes CASSYRMTSGRDTQYF.

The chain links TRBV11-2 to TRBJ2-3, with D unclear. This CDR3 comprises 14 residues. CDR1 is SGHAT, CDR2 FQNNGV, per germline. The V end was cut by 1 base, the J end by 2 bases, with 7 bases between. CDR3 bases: TGTGCCAGCAGCTTAGTGGCATCCACAGATACGCAGTATTTT. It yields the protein CASSLVASTDTQYF.

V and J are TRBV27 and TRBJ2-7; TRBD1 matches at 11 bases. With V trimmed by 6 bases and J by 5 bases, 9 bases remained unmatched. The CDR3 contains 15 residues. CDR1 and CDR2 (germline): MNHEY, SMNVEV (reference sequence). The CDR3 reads CASSLRTGGIDEQYF. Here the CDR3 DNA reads TGTGCCAGCAGCCTTCGGACAGGGGGCATCGACGAGCAGTACTTC.

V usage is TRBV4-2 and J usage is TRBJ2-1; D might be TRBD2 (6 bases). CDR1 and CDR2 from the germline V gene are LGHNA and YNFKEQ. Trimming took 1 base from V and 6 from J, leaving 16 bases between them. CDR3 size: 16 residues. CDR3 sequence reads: CASSQGTGTPSNEQFF. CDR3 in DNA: TGTGCCAGCAGCCAAGGTACCGGGACTCCCTCCAATGAGCAGTTCTTC.

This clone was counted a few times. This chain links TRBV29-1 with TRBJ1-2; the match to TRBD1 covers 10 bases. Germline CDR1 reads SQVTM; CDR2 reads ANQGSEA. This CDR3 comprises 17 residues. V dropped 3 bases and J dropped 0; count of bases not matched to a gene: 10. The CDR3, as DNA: TGCAGCGTTGATAGGGGGACAGGGGCGCTAGCTAACTATGGCTACACCTTC. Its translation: CSVDRGTGALANYGYTF.

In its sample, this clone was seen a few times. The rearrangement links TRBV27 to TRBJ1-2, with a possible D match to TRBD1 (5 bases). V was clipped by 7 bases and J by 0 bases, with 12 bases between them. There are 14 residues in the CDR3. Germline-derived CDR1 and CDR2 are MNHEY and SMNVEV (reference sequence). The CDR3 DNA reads TGTGCCAGCACCAACACGGGGGCTAACTATGGCTACACCTTC. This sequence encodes CASTNTGANYGYTF.

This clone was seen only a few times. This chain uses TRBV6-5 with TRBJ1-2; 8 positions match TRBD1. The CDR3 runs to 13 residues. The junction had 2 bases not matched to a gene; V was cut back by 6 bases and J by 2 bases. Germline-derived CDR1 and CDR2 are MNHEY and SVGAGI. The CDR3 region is CASSRQGNYGYTF. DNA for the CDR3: TGTGCCAGCAGCCGACAGGGGAACTATGGCTACACCTTC.

CDR3 sequence (DNA): TGTGCCAGCAGCCCCGGACTAGCCGCTGGGTCTGAGCAGTTCTTC. This encodes CASSPGLAAGSEQFF. This chain connects TRBV11-3 to TRBJ2-1; TRBD2 agrees at 8 bases. V shed 5 bases and J 9 bases; nucleotides not matched to a gene: 12. Germline V gene lookup returns CDR1 SGHNT and CDR2 YENEEA. This CDR3 is 15 amino acids long.

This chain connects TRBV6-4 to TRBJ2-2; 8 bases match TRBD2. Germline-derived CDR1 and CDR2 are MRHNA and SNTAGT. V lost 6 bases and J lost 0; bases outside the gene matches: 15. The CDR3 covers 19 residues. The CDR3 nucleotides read TGTGCCAGCAGCGCTCTTTTTTTGGGTAGCGGGACGAACACCGGGGAGCTGTTTTTT. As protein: CASSALFLGSGTNTGELFF.

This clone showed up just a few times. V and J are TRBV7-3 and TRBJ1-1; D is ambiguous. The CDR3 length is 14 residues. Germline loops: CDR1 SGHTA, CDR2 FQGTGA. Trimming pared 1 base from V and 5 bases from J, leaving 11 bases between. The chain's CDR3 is CASSLRALETEAFF. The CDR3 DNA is TGTGCCAGCAGCTTAAGGGCCTTGGAAACTGAAGCTTTCTTT.

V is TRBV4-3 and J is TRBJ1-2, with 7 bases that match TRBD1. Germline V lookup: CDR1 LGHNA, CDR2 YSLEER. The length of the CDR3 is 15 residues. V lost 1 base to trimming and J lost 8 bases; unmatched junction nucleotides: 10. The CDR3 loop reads CASSQADRVSGGYTF. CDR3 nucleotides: TGCGCCAGCAGCCAAGCCGACAGGGTGTCGGGCGGCTACACCTTC.

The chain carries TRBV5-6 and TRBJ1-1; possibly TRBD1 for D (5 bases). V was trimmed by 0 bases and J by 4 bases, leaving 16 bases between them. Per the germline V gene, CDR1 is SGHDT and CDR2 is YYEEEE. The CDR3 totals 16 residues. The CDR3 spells CASSLGIEERGTEAFF. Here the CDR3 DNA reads TGTGCCAGCAGCTTGGGGATCGAGGAAAGGGGCACTGAAGCTTTCTTT.

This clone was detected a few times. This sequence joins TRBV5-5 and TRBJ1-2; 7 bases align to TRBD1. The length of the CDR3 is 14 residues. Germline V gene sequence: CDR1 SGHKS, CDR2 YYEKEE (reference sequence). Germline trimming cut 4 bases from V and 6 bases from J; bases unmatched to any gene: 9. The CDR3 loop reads CASSRDPQGNGYTF. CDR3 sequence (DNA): TGTGCCAGCAGCCGAGACCCACAGGGGAATGGCTACACCTTC. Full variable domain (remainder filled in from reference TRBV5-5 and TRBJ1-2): DAGVTQSPTHLIKTRGQQVTLRCSPISGHKSVSWYQQVLGQGPQFIFQYYEKEERGRGNFPDRFSARQFPNYSSELNVNALLLGDSALYLCASSRDPQGNGYTFGSGTRLTVV.

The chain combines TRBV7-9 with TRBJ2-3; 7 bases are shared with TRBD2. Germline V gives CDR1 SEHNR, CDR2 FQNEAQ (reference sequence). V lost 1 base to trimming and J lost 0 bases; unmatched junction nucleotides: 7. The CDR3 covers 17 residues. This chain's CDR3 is CASSLETRRGSTDTQYF. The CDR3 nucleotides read TGTGCCAGCAGCTTAGAAACGCGGCGGGGGAGCACAGATACGCAGTATTTT.

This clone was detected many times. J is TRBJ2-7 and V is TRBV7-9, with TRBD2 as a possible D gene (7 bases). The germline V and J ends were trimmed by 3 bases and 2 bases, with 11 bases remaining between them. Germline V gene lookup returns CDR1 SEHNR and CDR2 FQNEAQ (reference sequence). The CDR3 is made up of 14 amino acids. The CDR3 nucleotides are TGTGCCAGCAGCTTTTCGCGGGGGCCCTACGAGCAGTACTTC. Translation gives CASSFSRGPYEQYF.